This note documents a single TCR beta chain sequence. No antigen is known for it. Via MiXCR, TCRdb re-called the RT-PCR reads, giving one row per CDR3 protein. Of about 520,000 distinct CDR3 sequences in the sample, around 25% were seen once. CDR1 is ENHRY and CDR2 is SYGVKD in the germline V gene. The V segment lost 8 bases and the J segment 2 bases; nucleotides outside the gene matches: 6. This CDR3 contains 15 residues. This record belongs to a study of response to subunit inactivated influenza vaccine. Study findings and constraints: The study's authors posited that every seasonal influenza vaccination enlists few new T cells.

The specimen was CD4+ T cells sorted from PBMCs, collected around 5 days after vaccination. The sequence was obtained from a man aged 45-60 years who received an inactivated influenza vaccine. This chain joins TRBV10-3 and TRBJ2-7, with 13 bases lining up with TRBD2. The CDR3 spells CAIGTSGAKTYEQYF. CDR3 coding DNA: TGTGCCATCGGGACTAGCGGGGCGAAAACCTACGAGCAGTACTTC.